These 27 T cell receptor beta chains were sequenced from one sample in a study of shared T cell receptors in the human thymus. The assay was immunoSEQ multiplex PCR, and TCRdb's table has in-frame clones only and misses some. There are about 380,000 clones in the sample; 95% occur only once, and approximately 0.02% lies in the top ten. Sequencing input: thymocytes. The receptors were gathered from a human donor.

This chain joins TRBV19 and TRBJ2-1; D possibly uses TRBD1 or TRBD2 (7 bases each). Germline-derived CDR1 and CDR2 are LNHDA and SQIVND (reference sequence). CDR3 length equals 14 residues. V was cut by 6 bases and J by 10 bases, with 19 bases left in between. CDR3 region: CASRLTGRELEQFF. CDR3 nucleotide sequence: TGTGCCAGTAGGCTGACAGGGCGGGAGCTGGAGCAGTTCTTC. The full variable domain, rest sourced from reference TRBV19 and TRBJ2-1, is DGGITQSPKYLFRKEGQNVTLSCEQNLNHDAMYWYRQDPGQGLRLIYYSQIVNDFQKGDIAEGYSVSREKKESFPLTVTSAQKNPTAFYLCASRLTGRELEQFFGPGTRLTVL.

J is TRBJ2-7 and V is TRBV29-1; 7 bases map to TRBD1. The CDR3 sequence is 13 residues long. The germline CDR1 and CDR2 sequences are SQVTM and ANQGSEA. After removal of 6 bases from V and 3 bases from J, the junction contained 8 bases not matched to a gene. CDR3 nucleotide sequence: TGCAGCGTAAGACAGGGCCCGGTCTACGAGCAGTACTTC. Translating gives CSVRQGPVYEQYF.

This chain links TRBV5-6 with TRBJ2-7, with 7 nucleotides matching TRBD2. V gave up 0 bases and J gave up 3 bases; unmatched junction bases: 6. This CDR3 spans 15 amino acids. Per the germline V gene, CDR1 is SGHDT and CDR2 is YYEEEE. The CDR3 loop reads CASSLAPSGGYEQYF. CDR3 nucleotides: TGTGCCAGCAGCTTGGCCCCTAGCGGAGGCTACGAGCAGTACTTC.

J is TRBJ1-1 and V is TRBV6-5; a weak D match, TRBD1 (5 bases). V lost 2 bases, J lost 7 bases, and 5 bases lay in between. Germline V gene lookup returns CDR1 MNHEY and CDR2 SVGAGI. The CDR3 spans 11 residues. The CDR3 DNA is TGTGCCAGCAGTTACCAGGGTGAAGCTTTCTTT. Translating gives CASSYQGEAFF.

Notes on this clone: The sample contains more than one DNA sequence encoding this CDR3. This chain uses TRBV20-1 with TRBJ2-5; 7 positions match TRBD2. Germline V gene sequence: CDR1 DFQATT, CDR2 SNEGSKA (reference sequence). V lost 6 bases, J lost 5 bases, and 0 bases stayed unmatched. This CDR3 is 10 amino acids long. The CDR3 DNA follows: TGCAGTGCCGGGGGGGAGACCCAGTACTTC. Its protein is CSAGGETQYF.

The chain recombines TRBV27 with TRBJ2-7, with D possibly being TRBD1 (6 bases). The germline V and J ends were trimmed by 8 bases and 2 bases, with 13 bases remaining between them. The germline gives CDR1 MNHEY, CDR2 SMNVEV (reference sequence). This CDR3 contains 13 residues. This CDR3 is CASRTRGTYEQYF. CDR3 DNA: TGTGCCAGCCGAACCAGGGGTACCTACGAGCAGTACTTC.

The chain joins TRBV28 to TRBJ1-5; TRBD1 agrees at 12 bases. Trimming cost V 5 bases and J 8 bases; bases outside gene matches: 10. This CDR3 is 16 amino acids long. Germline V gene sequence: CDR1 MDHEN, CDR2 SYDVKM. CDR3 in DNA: TGTGCCAGCAGTACCCACCCCGGGACAGGGGGCGAGCCCCAGCATTTT. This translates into CASSTHPGTGGEPQHF.

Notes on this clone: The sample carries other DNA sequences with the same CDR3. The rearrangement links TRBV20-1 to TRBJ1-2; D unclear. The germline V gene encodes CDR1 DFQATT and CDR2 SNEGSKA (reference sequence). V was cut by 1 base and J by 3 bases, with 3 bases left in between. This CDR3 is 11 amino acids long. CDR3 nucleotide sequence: TGCAGTGCTAGAGCGGACTATGGCTACACCTTC. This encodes CSARADYGYTF.

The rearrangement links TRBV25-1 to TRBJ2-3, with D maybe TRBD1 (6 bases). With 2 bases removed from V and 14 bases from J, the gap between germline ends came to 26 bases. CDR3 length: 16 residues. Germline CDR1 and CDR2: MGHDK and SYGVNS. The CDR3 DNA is TGTGCCAGCAGTGAAAAGGGGGTATCCTACCCCGGCGTTGTGTATTTT. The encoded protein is CASSEKGVSYPGVVYF.

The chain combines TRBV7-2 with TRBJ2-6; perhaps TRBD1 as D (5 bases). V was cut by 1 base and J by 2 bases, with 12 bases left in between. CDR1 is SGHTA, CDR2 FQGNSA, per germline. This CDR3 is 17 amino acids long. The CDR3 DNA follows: TGTGCCAGCAGCTTAGGTCAGGGTCCGCCTGGGGCCAACGTCCTGACTTTC. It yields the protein CASSLGQGPPGANVLTF.

DNA for the CDR3: TGTGCCAGCAGCTTGGCACAGGGGTGGGGAACGAACACTGAAGCTTTCTTT. Translating it yields CASSLAQGWGTNTEAFF. This sequence joins TRBV5-6 and TRBJ1-1; 7 bases fit TRBD1. The trim removed 0 bases at V and 1 base at J, leaving 9 bases unmatched. The CDR3 covers 17 residues. The V gene's germline CDR1 is SGHDT and CDR2 YYEEEE. Full variable domain (outside the CDR3, taken from reference TRBV5-6 and TRBJ1-1): DAGVTQSPTHLIKTRGQQVTLRCSPKSGHDTVSWYQQALGQGPQFIFQYYEEEERQRGNFPDRFSGHQFPNYSSELNVNALLLGDSALYLCASSLAQGWGTNTEAFFGQGTRLTVV.

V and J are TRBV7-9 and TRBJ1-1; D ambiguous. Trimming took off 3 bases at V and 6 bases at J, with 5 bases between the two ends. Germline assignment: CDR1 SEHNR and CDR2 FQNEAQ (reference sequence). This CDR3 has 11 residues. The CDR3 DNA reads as TGTGCCAGCAGCTTTTCAGCTGAAGCTTTCTTT. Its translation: CASSFSAEAFF. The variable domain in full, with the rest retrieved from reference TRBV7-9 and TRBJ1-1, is DTGVSQNPRHKITKRGQNVTFRCDPISEHNRLYWYRQTLGQGPEFLTYFQNEAQLEKSRLLSDRFSAERPKGSFSTLEIQRTEQGDSAMYLCASSFSAEAFFGQGTRLTVV.

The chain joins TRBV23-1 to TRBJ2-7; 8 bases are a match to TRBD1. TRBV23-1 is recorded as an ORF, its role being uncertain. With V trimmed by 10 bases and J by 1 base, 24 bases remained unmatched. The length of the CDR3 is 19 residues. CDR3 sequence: CATRPKPYHRDRLSYEQYF. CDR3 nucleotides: TGCGCCACAAGGCCTAAACCGTACCACCGGGACAGGCTTTCCTACGAGCAGTACTTC.

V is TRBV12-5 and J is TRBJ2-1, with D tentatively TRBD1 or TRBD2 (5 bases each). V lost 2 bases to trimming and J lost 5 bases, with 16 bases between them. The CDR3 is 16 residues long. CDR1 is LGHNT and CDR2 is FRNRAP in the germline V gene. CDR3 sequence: CASGLLGMWGHNEQFF. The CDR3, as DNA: TGTGCTAGTGGTTTGCTCGGGATGTGGGGACACAATGAGCAGTTCTTC.

In DNA, the CDR3 is TGTGCCAGCTTTCCCCGGGGGCAGCAAGAGACCCAGTACTTC. Its translation is CASFPRGQQETQYF. The chain recombines TRBV28 with TRBJ2-5; D may correspond to TRBD1 or TRBD2 (6 bases each). Germline loops: CDR1 MDHEN, CDR2 SYDVKM. The CDR3 is 14 residues long. Trimming took off 8 bases at V and 2 bases at J, with 15 bases between the two ends.

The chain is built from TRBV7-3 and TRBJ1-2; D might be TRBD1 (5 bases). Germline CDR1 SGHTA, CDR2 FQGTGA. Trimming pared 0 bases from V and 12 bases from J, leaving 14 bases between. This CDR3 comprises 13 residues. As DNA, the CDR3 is TGTGCCAGCAGCTTAACAGGTTCAGGGCCCCACACCTTC. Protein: CASSLTGSGPHTF.

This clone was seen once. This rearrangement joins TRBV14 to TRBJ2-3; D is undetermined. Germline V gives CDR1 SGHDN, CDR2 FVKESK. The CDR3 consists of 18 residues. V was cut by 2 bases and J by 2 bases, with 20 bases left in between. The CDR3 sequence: CASSQPPSGSWTTDTQYF. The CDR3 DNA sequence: TGTGCCAGCAGCCAACCGCCGAGTGGAAGTTGGACCACAGATACGCAGTATTTT.

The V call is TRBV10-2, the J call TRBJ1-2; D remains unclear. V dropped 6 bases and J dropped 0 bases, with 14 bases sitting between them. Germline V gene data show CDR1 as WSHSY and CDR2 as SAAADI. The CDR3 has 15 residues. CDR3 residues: CASSERSKANYGYTF. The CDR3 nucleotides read TGCGCCAGCAGCGAGAGGTCCAAAGCTAACTATGGCTACACCTTC.

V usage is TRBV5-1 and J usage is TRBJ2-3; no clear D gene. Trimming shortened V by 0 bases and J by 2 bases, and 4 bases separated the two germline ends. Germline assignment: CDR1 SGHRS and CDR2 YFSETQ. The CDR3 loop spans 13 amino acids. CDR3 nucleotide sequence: TGCGCCAGCAGCTTGGTTCTCACAGATACGCAGTATTTT. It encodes CASSLVLTDTQYF.

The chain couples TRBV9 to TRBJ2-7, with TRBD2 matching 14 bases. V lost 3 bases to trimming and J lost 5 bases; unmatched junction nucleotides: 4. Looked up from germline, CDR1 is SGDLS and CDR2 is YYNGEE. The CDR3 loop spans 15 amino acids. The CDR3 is CASSAGLAGVDEQYF. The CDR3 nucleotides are TGTGCCAGCAGCGCGGGACTAGCGGGAGTAGACGAGCAGTACTTC.

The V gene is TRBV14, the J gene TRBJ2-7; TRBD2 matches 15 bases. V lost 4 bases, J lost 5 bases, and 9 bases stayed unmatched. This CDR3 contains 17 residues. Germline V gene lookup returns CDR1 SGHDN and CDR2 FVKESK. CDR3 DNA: TGTGCCAGCAGCCCGAGTAGGGGACTAGCGGGAGGAGACGAGCAGTACTTC. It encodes CASSPSRGLAGGDEQYF.

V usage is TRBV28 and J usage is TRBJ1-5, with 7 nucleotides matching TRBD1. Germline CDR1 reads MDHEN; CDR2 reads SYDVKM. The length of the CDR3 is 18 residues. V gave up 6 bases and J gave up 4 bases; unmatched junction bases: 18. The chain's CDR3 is CASSPAWTHSGGNQPQHF. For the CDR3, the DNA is TGTGCCAGCAGCCCCGCCTGGACACACTCAGGGGGAAATCAGCCCCAGCATTTT.

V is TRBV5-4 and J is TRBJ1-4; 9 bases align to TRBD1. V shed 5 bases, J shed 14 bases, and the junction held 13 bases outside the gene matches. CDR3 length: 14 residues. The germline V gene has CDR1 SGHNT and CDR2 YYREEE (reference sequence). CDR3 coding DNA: TGTGCCAGCAGTGGAGGGACAGGGACTGTAGGGCTGTTTTTT. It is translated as CASSGGTGTVGLFF.

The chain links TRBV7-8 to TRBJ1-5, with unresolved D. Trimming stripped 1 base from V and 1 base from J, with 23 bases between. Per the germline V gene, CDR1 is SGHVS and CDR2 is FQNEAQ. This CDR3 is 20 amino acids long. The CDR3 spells CASSLGVAGKVGESNQPQHF. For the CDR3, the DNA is TGTGCCAGCAGCTTAGGCGTGGCGGGGAAAGTAGGAGAGAGCAATCAGCCCCAGCATTTT.

CDR3 in amino acids: CASKGTTNEKLFF. For the CDR3, the DNA is TGTGCCAGCAAAGGGACAACTAATGAAAAACTGTTTTTT. The chain couples TRBV27 to TRBJ1-4; D remains unclear. Per germline, CDR1 MNHEY and CDR2 SMNVEV (reference sequence). The CDR3 has 13 amino acids. V was pared by 7 bases and J by 0 bases, with 6 bases between.

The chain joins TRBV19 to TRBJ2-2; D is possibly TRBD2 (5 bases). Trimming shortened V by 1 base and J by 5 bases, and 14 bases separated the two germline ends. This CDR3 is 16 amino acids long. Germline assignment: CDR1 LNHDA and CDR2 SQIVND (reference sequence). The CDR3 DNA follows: TGTGCCAGTAGTATAGTGGTCAGCGGACGGACCGGGGAGCTGTTTTTT. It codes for CASSIVVSGRTGELFF.

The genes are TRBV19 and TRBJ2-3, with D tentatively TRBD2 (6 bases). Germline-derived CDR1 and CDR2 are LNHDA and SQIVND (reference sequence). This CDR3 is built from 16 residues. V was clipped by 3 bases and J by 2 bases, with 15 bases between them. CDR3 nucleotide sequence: TGTGCCAGTAGTATCCCGGGACTCGTGATCACAGATACGCAGTATTTT. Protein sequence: CASSIPGLVITDTQYF. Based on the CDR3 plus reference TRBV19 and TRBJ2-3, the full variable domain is DGGITQSPKYLFRKEGQNVTLSCEQNLNHDAMYWYRQDPGQGLRLIYYSQIVNDFQKGDIAEGYSVSREKKESFPLTVTSAQKNPTAFYLCASSIPGLVITDTQYFGPGTRLTVL.